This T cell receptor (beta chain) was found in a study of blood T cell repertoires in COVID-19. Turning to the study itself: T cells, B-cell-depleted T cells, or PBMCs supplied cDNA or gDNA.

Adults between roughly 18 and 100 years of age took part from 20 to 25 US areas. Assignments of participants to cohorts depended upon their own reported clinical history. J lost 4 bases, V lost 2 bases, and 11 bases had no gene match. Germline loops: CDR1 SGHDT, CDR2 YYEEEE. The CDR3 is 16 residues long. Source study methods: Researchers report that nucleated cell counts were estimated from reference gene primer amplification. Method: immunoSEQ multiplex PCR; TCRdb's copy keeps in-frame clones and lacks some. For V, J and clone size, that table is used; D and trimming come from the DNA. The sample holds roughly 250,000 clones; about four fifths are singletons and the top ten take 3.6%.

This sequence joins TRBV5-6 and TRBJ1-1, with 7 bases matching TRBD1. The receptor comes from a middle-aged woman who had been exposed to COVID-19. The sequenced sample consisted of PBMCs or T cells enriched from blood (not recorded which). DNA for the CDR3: TGTGCCAGCAGCTTCCAGGCGACAGGGTGGGCCACTGAAGCTTTCTTT. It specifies CASSFQATGWATEAFF.